Shown below are 12 T cell receptor beta chains from a single sample sequenced in a study of CD8 T cells in Susac syndrome. Random hexamers served to reverse transcribe roughly 0.45 to 1 ug RNA. One entry per CDR3 protein, called by TCRdb with MiXCR from the immunoSEQ multiplex PCR reads. The table lists 130,000 to 150,000 distinct CDR3 sequences, approximately 94% of them singletons, with more than 0.065% in the top ten. Sequences were obtained from CD4+ T cells from PBMCs. The receptor set was obtained from a human donor in good health.

This sequence joins TRBV6-1 and TRBJ2-2; possible D gene TRBD1, 5 bases. Deletions cut 8 bases from V and 7 bases from J, with 20 bases between. There are 15 residues in the CDR3. Germline lookup yields CDR1 MNHNS and CDR2 SASEGT. CDR3 nucleotides: TGTGCCAGCCTCCCTAGACAGCCCTTCAGCGGGGAGCTGTTTTTT. Translating gives CASLPRQPFSGELFF.

The chain carries TRBV25-1 and TRBJ2-1; TRBD1 is a possible D gene (6 bases). CDR1 MGHDK and CDR2 SYGVNS come from the germline V gene. The CDR3 spans 13 residues. V was clipped by 7 bases and J by 2 bases, with 9 bases between them. CDR3 nucleotide sequence: TGTGCCAGCACTCGGGACACCTACAATGAGCAGTTCTTC. Translated, it gives CASTRDTYNEQFF.

This clonotype was detected only once. The chain is built from TRBV20-1 and TRBJ1-5, with 7 bases matching TRBD1. Looked up from germline, CDR1 is DFQATT and CDR2 is SNEGSKA (reference sequence). This CDR3 has 11 amino acids. With 6 bases clipped from V and 15 bases from J, the junction kept 11 bases outside the gene matches. CDR3 in DNA: TGCAGTGCGAGCCGGGACAGTCGGTTGCATTTT. This gives the protein CSASRDSRLHF.

This rearrangement joins TRBV20-1 to TRBJ2-5; D is uncertain. The CDR3 has 11 amino acids. Between the trimmed V and J ends, which lost 4 bases and 2 bases, there was a span of 5 bases. Per the germline V gene, CDR1 is DFQATT and CDR2 is SNEGSKA (reference sequence). CDR3 residues: CSATPQETQYF. CDR3 coding DNA: TGCAGTGCTACTCCTCAAGAGACCCAGTACTTC.

The V gene is TRBV19, the J gene TRBJ2-7; tentative D call: TRBD1 (5 bases). This CDR3 contains 14 residues. The V end lost 5 bases, the J end lost 2 bases, and 13 bases lay between the germline ends. Germline V gene sequence: CDR1 LNHDA, CDR2 SQIVND (reference sequence). The CDR3 nucleotides are TGTGCCAGTAGTCTCGCAGGGATACCCTACGAGCAGTACTTC. Its protein product is CASSLAGIPYEQYF.

This chain connects TRBV10-3 to TRBJ1-1; D gene unclear. The CDR3 runs to 12 residues. CDR1 is ENHRY and CDR2 is SYGVKD in the germline V gene. Trimming left V 2 bases short and J 4 bases short, with 5 bases between. The CDR3 region is CAISEDSTEAFF. CDR3 nucleotides: TGTGCCATCAGTGAGGATAGCACTGAAGCTTTCTTT.

The count of this clonotype is one. V usage is TRBV27 and J usage is TRBJ2-1; 9 bases line up with TRBD2. The CDR3 totals 17 residues. The V segment lost 6 bases and the J segment 5 bases; nucleotides outside the gene matches: 14. Looked up from germline, CDR1 is MNHEY and CDR2 is SMNVEV (reference sequence). The CDR3 sequence is CASSPPSAGGPHNEQFF. In DNA, the CDR3 is TGTGCCAGCAGCCCACCCTCGGCGGGAGGGCCCCACAATGAGCAGTTCTTC.

DNA of the CDR3: TGCAGTGCTAGCCATATCGGAGACAGGGCCTACAATGAGCAGTTCTTC. Its translation: CSASHIGDRAYNEQFF. The chain is built from TRBV20-1 and TRBJ2-1, with 7 positions matching TRBD1. This CDR3 is 16 amino acids long. The J segment lost 2 bases and the V segment lost 3 bases, leaving 10 bases of the junction unmatched. The germline V gene has CDR1 DFQATT and CDR2 SNEGSKA (reference sequence).

The chain combines TRBV30 with TRBJ1-5; a possible D gene is TRBD1 (5 bases). Germline CDR1 GTSNPN, CDR2 SVGIG (reference sequence). The CDR3 is 17 residues long. Trimming took off 0 bases at V and 2 bases at J, with 17 bases between the two ends. Here the CDR3 DNA reads TGTGCCTGGAGTGTACGGTCCAGGGAATATCGCAATCAGCCCCAGCATTTT. This sequence encodes CAWSVRSREYRNQPQHF.

The gene calls are TRBV18 and TRBJ2-5, with TRBD2 identical over 8 bases. Germline CDR1 and CDR2: KGHSH and LQKENI. The ends lost 6 bases at V and 6 bases at J; junction bases unmatched: 9. This CDR3 region has 14 residues. CDR3 loop: CASSRDAGGKTQYF. DNA of the CDR3: TGTGCCAGCTCCCGGGACGCGGGAGGAAAGACCCAGTACTTC.

This chain joins TRBV28 and TRBJ2-1, with 12 bases identical to TRBD2. The CDR3 runs to 15 residues. CDR1 and CDR2 from the germline V gene are MDHEN and SYDVKM. Trimming at V came to 7 bases and at J to 9 bases, leaving 10 bases not matched to a gene. CDR3 in DNA: TGTGCCAGCACATCTAGCGGGAGGGCCGATGGTGAGCAGTTCTTC. It translates to CASTSSGRADGEQFF.

The genes are TRBV19 and TRBJ1-2; the D is unclear. CDR1 is LNHDA and CDR2 is SQIVND in the germline V gene (reference sequence). V lost 5 bases and J lost 6, with 10 bases in between. The CDR3 covers 12 residues. Here the CDR3 reads CASSDRTDGYTF. Here the CDR3 DNA reads TGTGCCAGTAGTGACCGGACGGATGGCTACACCTTC. Variable domain in full (rest from reference TRBV19 and TRBJ1-2): DGGITQSPKYLFRKEGQNVTLSCEQNLNHDAMYWYRQDPGQGLRLIYYSQIVNDFQKGDIAEGYSVSREKKESFPLTVTSAQKNPTAFYLCASSDRTDGYTFGSGTRLTVV.